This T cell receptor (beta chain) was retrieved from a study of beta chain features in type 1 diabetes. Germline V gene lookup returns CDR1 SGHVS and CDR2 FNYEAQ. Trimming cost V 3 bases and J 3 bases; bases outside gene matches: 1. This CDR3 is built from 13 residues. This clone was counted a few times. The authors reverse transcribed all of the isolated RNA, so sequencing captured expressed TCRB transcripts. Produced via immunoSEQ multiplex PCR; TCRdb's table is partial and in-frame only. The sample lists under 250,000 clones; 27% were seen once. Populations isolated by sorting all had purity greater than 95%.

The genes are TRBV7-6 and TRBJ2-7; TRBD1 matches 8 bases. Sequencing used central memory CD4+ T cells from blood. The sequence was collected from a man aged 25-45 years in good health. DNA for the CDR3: TGTGCCAGCAGCTTCGGACAGGGCTACGAGCAGTACTTC. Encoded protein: CASSFGQGYEQYF.